This TCR beta chain emerged from a study of blood T cell repertoires in COVID-19. Study context: Collection of acute and convalescent COVID-19 samples took place in the United States, Italy and Spain. PBMCs, B-cell-depleted T cells, or T cells were the source of the cDNA or gDNA that made up the material.

Participant reports of clinical history set cohort assignment. This CDR3 is built from 16 residues. CDR1 and CDR2 (germline): SNHLY, FYNNEI. J gave up 4 bases and V 6 bases, and 10 bases lay outside the gene matches. Libraries were prepared by immunoSEQ multiplex PCR; TCRdb keeps only in-frame clonotypes and omits some of them. The sample lists about 400,000 clones; roughly 89% were seen once. The J gene is TRBJ1-5, the V gene TRBV2; 9 bases match TRBD1. Material: PBMCs or T cells enriched from blood (not recorded which). The clonotype comes from a woman in her twenties or thirties who had recovered from COVID-19. The CDR3 loop reads CASRPHRGQGNQPQHF. The CDR3 DNA reads as TGTGCCAGCAGACCCCACCGGGGACAGGGTAATCAGCCCCAGCATTTT.